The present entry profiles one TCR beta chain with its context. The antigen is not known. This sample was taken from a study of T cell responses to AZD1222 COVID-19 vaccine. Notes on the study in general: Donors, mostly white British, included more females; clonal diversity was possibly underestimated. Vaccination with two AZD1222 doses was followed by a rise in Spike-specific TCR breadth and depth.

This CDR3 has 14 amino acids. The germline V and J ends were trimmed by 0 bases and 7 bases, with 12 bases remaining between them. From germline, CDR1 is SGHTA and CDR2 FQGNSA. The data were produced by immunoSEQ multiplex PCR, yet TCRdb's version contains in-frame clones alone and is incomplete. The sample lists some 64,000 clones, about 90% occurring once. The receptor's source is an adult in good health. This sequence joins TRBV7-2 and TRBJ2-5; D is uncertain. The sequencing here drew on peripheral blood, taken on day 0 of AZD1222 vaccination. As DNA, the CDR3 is TGTGCCAGCAGCTTAGCTTCGGCCTCCGGGACCCAGTACTTC. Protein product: CASSLASASGTQYF.